This T cell receptor beta chain derives from a study of blood T cell repertoires in COVID-19. Across the study: Acute and convalescent COVID-19 samples came from the United States, Italy and Spain. PBMCs, B-cell-depleted T cells, or T cells provided the cDNA or gDNA that made up the material.

Sequencing was performed with immunoSEQ multiplex PCR; in TCRdb, only in-frame clones are kept and a portion is missing. The top ten clones hold roughly 17% of a sample with about 130,000 clones, approximately 88% of them seen once. The CDR3 has 16 amino acids. Per the germline V gene, CDR1 is LGHDT and CDR2 is YNNKEL (reference sequence). Trimming pared 2 bases from V and 7 bases from J, leaving 17 bases between. The sequencing input was peripheral blood. The origin of this receptor is a woman older than 75 with acute or convalescent COVID-19. J is TRBJ1-4 and V is TRBV3-1 (or the pseudogene TRBV3-2); possible D gene TRBD1, 6 bases. CDR3 nucleotides: TGTGCCAGCAGCCAATCCGTACAGGGTCTGTCTGAAAAACTGTTTTTT. It encodes CASSQSVQGLSEKLFF.